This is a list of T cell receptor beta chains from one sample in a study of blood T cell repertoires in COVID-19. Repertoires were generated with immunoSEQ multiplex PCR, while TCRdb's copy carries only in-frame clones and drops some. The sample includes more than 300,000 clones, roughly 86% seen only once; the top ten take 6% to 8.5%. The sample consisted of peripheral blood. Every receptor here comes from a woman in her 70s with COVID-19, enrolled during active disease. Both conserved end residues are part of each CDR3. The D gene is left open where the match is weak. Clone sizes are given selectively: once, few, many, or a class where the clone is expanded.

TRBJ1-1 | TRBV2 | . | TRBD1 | CASRGTGALPNTEAFF | TGTGCCAGCAGGGGGACAGGGGCTTTACCCAACACTGAAGCTTTCTTT
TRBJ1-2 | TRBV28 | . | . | CASSRGPRDGYTF | TGTGCCAGCAGCCGTGGACCCAGGGATGGCTACACCTTC
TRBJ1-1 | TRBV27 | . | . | CASSLSQGRALLNTEAFF | TGTGCCAGCAGTTTATCCCAAGGGAGGGCCCTCTTGAACACTGAAGCTTTCTTT
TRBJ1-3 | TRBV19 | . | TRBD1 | CASSIGQVGNTIYF | TGTGCCAGTAGTATCGGACAGGTGGGAAACACCATATATTTT
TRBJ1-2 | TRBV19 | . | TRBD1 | CASSPQGTGGEIHGYTF | TGTGCCAGTAGTCCCCAGGGAACAGGGGGCGAAATCCATGGCTACACCTTC
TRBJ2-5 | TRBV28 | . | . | CASRSQGSGETQYF | TGTGCCAGCAGATCACAGGGTTCCGGGGAGACCCAGTACTTC
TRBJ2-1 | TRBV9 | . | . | CASSQGEDFSYNEQFF | TGTGCCAGCAGCCAGGGGGAGGATTTCTCCTACAATGAGCAGTTCTTC
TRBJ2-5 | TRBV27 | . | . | CASRTSLGGTEETQYF | TGTGCCAGCAGAACTTCCCTAGGCGGGACAGAAGAGACCCAGTACTTC
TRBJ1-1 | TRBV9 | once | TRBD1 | CASSSTGTDNSEAFF | TGTGCCAGCAGTAGTACCGGGACAGATAACTCTGAAGCTTTCTTT
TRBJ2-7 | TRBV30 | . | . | CAWCSGTGTYEQYF | TGTGCCTGGTGTAGCGGGACAGGGACCTACGAGCAGTACTTC
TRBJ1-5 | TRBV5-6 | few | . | CASSDRYQPQHF | TGTGCCAGCAGCGACAGGTATCAGCCCCAGCATTTT
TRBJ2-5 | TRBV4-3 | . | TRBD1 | CASSQVRDRGMETQYF | TGCGCCAGCAGCCAAGTTAGGGACAGGGGGATGGAGACCCAGTACTTC
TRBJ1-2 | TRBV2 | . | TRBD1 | CASSGQGGNYGYTF | TGTGCCAGCAGTGGACAGGGGGGAAACTATGGCTACACCTTC
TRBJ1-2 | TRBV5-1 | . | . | CASSLAAGDAYGYTF | TGCGCCAGCAGCTTGGCGGCAGGGGACGCCTATGGCTACACCTTC
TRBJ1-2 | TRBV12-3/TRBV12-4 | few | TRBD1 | CATKDRGDGYTF | TGTGCCACCAAGGACAGGGGAGATGGCTACACCTTC
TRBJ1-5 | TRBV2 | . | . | CASSEAPGNQPQHF | TGTGCCAGCAGTGAAGCTCCAGGGAATCAGCCCCAGCATTTT
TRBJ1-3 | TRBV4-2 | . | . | CASSQAGPGGGNTIYF | TGTGCCAGCAGCCAAGCCGGGCCGGGAGGAGGAAACACCATATATTTT